This entry describes one T cell receptor beta chain. Its target antigen remains unknown. No base quality information exists; no much larger clone differs at one position. This entry is derived from a study of blood T cell repertoires in COVID-19 (dated by TCRdb to about 2020). In terms of the full investigation: Samples from collaborators originated in the United States, Italy and Spain and spanned both the acute and convalescent phases of COVID-19. The material from the prospective study consisted of cDNA or gDNA derived from T cells, B-cell-depleted T cells, or PBMCs. Deeply sampled blood TCRbeta repertoires from subjects exposed to, actively infected with, or recovered from COVID-19 were included in the dataset. The repertoires were released in a freely available public database meant as a resource for research on the immune response to SARS-CoV-2. The samples were drawn from the first 160 participants of the ongoing ImmuneRACE study and from about 1,200 subjects provided by 6 global collaborators. The sample metadata nearly always contained a de-identified subject ID, COVID-19 status, age in years and sex. Where HLA class I and class II types were available, the types were taken from metadata supplied by the sample provider, not from assay-based typing.

Study-wide conclusions, independent of this receptor: The amount of clinical and demographic metadata varied by source and participant and was provided uncurated.

The immunoSEQ Assay, a bias-controlled multiplex PCR, was used to amplify TCRbeta CDR3 regions from genomic DNA. In the authors' own workflow: Nucleated cell counts per sample were estimated from amplification of reference gene primers within the assay. Sequence reads were collapsed and filtered to measure the absolute abundance of every unique TCRbeta CDR3 rearrangement. Productive Simpson clonality was computed per sample as the square root of Simpson's diversity index over productive rearrangements. TCRdb re-hosts the immuneACCESS table, in-frame sequences only. Its copies lack some clones; in the studies checked, an unresolved V gene accounts for under half of them, and the cause for the rest is not known. V and J calls and clone size are those listed in that table; D and trimming were worked out from the DNA. The sample table shows 60,000 to 90,000 clones, and about nine tenths are seen once. In total, the top ten clones hold 0.65% to 0.9% of the sample.

Each collaborating institution followed its own protocols to collect whole blood in K2EDTA tubes. For TCRbeta analysis, collaborator samples were shipped as frozen whole blood, as isolated PBMCs, or as DNA extracted from either sample type. From a lookup of the germline V gene, CDR1 and CDR2 are SGDLS and YYNGEE. The CDR3 holds 15 amino acids from the cysteine to the phenylalanine. Of all the DNA, just the CDR3 is kept, 45 bases in frame from base 1. Germline trimming amounts to 3 bases on V and 4 bases on J, with 2 as the count of junction bases outside the gene matches. The origin of this receptor is a woman older than 75 with acute or convalescent COVID-19. The source material was peripheral blood. The chain is made from TRBV9 and TRBJ2-3; 13 of the junction bases match TRBD2. The CDR3 has the sequence CASSGGLAGSDTQYF. The base sequence is TGTGCCAGCAGCGGGGGACTAGCGGGATCAGATACGCAGTATTTT.